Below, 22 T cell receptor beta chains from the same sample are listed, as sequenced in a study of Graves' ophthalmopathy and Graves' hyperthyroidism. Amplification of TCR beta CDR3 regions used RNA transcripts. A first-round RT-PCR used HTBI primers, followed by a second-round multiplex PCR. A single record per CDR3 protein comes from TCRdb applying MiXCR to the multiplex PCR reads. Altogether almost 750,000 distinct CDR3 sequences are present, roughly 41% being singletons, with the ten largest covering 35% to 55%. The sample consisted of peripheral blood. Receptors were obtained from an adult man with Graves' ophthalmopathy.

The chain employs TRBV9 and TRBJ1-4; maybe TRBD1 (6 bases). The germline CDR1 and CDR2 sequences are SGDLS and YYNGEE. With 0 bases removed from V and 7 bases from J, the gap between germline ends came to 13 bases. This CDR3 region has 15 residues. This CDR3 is CASSVAGGIGEKLFF. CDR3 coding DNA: TGTGCCAGCAGCGTAGCGGGGGGCATCGGTGAAAAACTGTTTTTT.

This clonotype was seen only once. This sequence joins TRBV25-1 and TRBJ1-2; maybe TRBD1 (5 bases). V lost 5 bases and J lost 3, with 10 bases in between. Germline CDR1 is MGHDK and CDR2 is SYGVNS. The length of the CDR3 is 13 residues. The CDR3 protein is CASSHAGYYGYTF. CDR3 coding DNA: TGTGCCAGCAGTCATGCAGGGTACTATGGCTACACCTTC.

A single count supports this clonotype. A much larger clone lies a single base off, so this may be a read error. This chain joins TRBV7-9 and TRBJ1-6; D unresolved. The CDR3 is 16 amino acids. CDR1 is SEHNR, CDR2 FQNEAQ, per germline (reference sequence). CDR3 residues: CVSSLAGHSYNSPLHF. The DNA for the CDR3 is TGTGTCAGCAGCTTAGCGGGTCACAGCTATAATTCACCCCTCCACTTT. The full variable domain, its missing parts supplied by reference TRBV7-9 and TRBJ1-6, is DTGVSQNPRHKITKRGQNVTFRCDPISEHNRLYWYRQTLGQGPEFLTYFQNEAQLEKSRLLSDRFSAERPKGSFSTLEIQRTEQGDSAMYLCVSSLAGHSYNSPLHFGNGTRLTVT.

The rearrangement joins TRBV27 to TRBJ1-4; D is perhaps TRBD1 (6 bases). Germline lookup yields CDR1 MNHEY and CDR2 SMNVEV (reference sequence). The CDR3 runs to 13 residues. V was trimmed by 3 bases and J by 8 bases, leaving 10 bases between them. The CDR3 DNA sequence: TGTGCCAGCAGTTTCAGGGGTTACGAAAAACTGTTTTTT. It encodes CASSFRGYEKLFF.

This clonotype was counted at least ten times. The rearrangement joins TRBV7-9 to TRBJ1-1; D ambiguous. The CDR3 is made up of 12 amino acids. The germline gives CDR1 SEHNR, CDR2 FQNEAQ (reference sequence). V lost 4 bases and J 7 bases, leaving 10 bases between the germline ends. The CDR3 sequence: CASSSVRVEAFF. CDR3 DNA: TGTGCCAGCAGCTCCGTTCGGGTTGAAGCTTTCTTT.

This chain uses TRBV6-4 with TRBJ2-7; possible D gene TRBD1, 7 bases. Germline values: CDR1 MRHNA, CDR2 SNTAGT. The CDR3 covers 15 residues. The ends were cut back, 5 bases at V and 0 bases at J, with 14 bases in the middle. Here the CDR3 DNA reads TGTGCCAGCAGTTACCGGCGGGACAGCTCCTACGAGCAGTACTTC. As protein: CASSYRRDSSYEQYF.

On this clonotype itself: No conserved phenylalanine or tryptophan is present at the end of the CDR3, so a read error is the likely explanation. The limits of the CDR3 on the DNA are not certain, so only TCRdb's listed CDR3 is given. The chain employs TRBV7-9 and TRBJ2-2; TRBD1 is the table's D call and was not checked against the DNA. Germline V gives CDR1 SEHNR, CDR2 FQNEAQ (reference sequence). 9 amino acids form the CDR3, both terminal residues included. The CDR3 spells CASSLKGGL.

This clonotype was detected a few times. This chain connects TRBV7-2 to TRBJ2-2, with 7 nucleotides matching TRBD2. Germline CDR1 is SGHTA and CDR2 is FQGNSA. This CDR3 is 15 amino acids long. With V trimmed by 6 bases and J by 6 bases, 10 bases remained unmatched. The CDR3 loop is CASSPELAIAGELFF. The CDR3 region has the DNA TGTGCCAGCAGTCCGGAACTAGCGATCGCCGGGGAGCTGTTTTTT.

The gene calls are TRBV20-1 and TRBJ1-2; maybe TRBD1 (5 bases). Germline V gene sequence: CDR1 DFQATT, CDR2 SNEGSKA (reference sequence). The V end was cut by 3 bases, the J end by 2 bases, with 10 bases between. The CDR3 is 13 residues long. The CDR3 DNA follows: TGCAGTGCTAGTTTTAAGGGGAACTATGGCTACACCTTC. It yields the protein CSASFKGNYGYTF.

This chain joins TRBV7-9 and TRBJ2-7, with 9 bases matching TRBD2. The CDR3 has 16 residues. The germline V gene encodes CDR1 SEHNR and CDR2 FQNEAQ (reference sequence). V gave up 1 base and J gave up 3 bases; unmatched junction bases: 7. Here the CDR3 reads CASSLGRSGRSYEQYF. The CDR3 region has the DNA TGTGCCAGCAGCTTAGGGCGTAGCGGGAGAAGCTACGAGCAGTACTTC.

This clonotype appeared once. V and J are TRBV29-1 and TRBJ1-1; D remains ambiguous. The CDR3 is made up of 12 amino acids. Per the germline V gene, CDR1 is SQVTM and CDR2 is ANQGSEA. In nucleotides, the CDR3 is TGCAGTGAAGGCAACTTGAACACTGAAGCTTTCTTT. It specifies CSEGNLNTEAFF.

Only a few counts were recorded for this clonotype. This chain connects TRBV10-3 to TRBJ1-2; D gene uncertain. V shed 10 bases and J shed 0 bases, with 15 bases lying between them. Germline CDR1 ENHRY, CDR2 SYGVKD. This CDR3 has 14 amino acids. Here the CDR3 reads CASDPWEANYGYTF. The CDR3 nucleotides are TGTGCCAGTGACCCTTGGGAGGCTAACTATGGCTACACCTTC.

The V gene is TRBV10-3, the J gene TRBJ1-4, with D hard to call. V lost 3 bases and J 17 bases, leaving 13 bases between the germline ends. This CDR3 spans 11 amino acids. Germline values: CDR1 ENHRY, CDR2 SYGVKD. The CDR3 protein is CAISEDPFCFF. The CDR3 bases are TGTGCCATCAGTGAAGACCCCTTCTGCTTTTTT.

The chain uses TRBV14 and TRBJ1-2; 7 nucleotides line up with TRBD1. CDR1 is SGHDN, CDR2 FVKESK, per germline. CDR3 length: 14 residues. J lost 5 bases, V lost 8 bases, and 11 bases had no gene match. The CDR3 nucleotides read TGTGCCAGCGGCCTACAGGGGTTAAGATATGGCTACACCTTC. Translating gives CASGLQGLRYGYTF.

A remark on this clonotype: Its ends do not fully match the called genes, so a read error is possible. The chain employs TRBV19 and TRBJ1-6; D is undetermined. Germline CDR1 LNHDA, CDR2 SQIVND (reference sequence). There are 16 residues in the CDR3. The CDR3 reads CASSIVWSAVNSALHF. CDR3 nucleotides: TGTGCCAGTAGTATTGTTTGGTCGGCAGTTAATTCAGCCCTCCACTTT.

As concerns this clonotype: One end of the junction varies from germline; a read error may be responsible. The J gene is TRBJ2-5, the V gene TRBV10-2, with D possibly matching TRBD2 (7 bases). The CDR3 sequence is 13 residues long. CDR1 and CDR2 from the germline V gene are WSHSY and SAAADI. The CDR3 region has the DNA TGTGCCAGCAGAAGTGGGGGGGCGGAGAGCCAGTACTTC. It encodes CASRSGGAESQYF.

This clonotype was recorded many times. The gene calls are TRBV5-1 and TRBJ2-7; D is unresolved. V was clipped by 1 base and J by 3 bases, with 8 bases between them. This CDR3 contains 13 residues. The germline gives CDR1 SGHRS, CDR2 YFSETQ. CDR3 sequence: CASSLQDNYEQYF. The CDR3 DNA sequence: TGCGCCAGCAGCTTGCAGGATAACTACGAGCAGTACTTC.

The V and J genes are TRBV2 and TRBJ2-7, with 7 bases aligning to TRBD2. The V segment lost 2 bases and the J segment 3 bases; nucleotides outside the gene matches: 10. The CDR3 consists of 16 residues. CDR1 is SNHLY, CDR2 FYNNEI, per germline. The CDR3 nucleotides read TGTGCCAGCAGTGAACTCTCTGCGGGGGTTTACTACGAGCAGTACTTC. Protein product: CASSELSAGVYYEQYF. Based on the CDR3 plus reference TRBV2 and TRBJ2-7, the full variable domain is EPEVTQTPSHQVTQMGQEVILRCVPISNHLYFYWYRQILGQKVEFLVSFYNNEISEKSEIFDDQFSVERPDGSNFTLKIRSTKLEDSAMYFCASSELSAGVYYEQYFGPGTRLTVT.

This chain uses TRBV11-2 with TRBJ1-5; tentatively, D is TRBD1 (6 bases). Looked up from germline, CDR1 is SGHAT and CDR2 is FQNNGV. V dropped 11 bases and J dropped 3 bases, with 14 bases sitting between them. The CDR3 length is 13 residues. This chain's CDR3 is CAWTAGDNQPQHF. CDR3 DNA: TGTGCCTGGACTGCAGGGGACAATCAGCCCCAGCATTTT.

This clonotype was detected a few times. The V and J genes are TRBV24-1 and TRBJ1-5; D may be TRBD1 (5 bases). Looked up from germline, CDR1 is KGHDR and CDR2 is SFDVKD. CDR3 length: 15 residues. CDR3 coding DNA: TGTGCTACCCCCGTGACAGCGCTCGCGAATCAGCCCCAGCATTTT. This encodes CATPVTALANQPQHF.

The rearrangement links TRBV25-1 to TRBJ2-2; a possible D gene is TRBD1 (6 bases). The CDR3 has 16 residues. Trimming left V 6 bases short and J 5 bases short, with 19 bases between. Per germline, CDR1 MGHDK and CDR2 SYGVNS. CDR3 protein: CASSQVWGLGTGELFF. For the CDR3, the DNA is TGTGCCAGCAGCCAAGTTTGGGGGCTAGGTACCGGGGAGCTGTTTTTT.

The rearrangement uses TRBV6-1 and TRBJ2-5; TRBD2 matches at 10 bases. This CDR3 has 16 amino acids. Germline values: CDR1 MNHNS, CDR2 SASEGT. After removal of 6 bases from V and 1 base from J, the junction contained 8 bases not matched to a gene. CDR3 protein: CASSASTSGSQETQYF. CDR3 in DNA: TGTGCCAGCAGCGCCTCGACTAGCGGGTCCCAAGAGACCCAGTACTTC.